The entry that follows covers one T cell receptor beta chain sequence. This entry is derived from a study of blood T cell repertoires in COVID-19. The CDR3 runs 14 residues. CDR1 is SNHLY and CDR2 is FYNNEI in the germline V gene. Losses at the gene ends were 7 bases for V and 7 bases for J; bases not matched to a gene: 7. Produced via immunoSEQ multiplex PCR; TCRdb's table is partial and in-frame only. The repertoire holds roughly 250,000 clones, with roughly 91% as singletons. This TCR came from a man aged 25-45 years with COVID-19, enrolled during active disease. The rearrangement uses TRBV2 and TRBJ1-4, with 9 bases that match TRBD1. Sequencing was performed on peripheral blood. The CDR3 region has the DNA TGTGCCAGCAATACAGGGGGCGGGGGTGAAAAACTGTTTTTT. It encodes CASNTGGGGEKLFF.